These T cell receptor beta chains were read from a single sample in a study of OX40 agonist ivuxolimab in advanced cancers. Assay: immunoSEQ multiplex PCR; the TCRdb copy retains only in-frame clones and omits some. The sample consists of approximately 75,000 clones, 90% of them appearing once. The sequencing here drew on CD4+ or CD8+ T cells sorted from blood, taken in a trial of the OX40 agonist ivuxolimab. These receptors originate from an adult with an advanced solid tumor such as melanoma, head and neck, liver or kidney cancer. The CDR3 runs from the conserved cysteine through the conserved F or W. Each record gives: CDR3 length, J gene, V gene, CDR3 protein.

cdr3_length: 16
j_call: TRBJ1-5
v_call: TRBV28
cdr3_aa: CASASLRQPLNQPQHF

cdr3_length: 16
j_call: TRBJ2-3
v_call: TRBV7-2
cdr3_aa: CASSLGSGGAADTQYF

cdr3_length: 15
j_call: TRBJ1-1
v_call: TRBV6-1
cdr3_aa: CASSGIGGMNTEAFF

cdr3_length: 14
j_call: TRBJ2-7
v_call: TRBV30
cdr3_aa: CAWSVIPQAYEQYF

cdr3_length: 13
j_call: TRBJ2-1
v_call: TRBV15
cdr3_aa: CATSRGGFNEQFF

cdr3_length: 12
j_call: TRBJ2-7
v_call: TRBV29-1
cdr3_aa: CSVGVGTYEQYF

cdr3_length: 12
j_call: TRBJ2-7
v_call: TRBV11-2
cdr3_aa: CASSLSSYEQYF

cdr3_length: 13
j_call: TRBJ2-5
v_call: TRBV5-1
cdr3_aa: CASSVADQETQYF

cdr3_length: 13
j_call: TRBJ2-3
v_call: TRBV30
cdr3_aa: CAWSIKGTDTQYF

cdr3_length: 16
j_call: TRBJ2-4
v_call: TRBV6-7
cdr3_aa: CASSYSQGLAKNIQYF

cdr3_length: 14
j_call: TRBJ2-7
v_call: TRBV7-2
cdr3_aa: CASSFLSIAYEQYF

cdr3_length: 16
j_call: TRBJ1-2
v_call: TRBV30
cdr3_aa: CAWSAISGTLNYGYTF

cdr3_length: 13
j_call: TRBJ2-7
v_call: TRBV5-1
cdr3_aa: CASGQGRTYEQYF

cdr3_length: 16
j_call: TRBJ2-1
v_call: TRBV7-2
cdr3_aa: CASSLSSTGNYNEQFF

cdr3_length: 16
j_call: TRBJ2-1
v_call: TRBV9
cdr3_aa: CASSYRTGISYNEQFF

cdr3_length: 14
j_call: TRBJ1-4
v_call: TRBV6-5
cdr3_aa: CASSLGQGNEKLFF

cdr3_length: 13
j_call: TRBJ2-5
v_call: TRBV15
cdr3_aa: CATSRAQTETQYF

cdr3_length: 18
j_call: TRBJ2-7
v_call: TRBV11-2
cdr3_aa: CASSLETGLAPVPYEQYF

cdr3_length: 11
j_call: TRBJ2-3
v_call: TRBV7-2
cdr3_aa: CASSLEVKQYF

cdr3_length: 11
j_call: TRBJ2-7
v_call: TRBV6-1
cdr3_aa: CASRVYYEQYF

cdr3_length: 15
j_call: TRBJ1-2
v_call: TRBV6-5
cdr3_aa: CASSRTGTDFYGYTF

cdr3_length: 13
j_call: TRBJ1-4
v_call: TRBV18
cdr3_aa: CASSGGSREKLFF

cdr3_length: 11
j_call: TRBJ1-1
v_call: TRBV20-1
cdr3_aa: CSAHAGTEAFF

cdr3_length: 16
j_call: TRBJ1-5
v_call: TRBV25-1
cdr3_aa: CASSDEFGQKNQPQHF

cdr3_length: 16
j_call: TRBJ2-3
v_call: TRBV5-4
cdr3_aa: CASSLWRGDYTDTQYF

cdr3_length: 14
j_call: TRBJ2-3
v_call: TRBV19
cdr3_aa: CASSMGVPADTQYF

cdr3_length: 15
j_call: TRBJ2-1
v_call: TRBV7-9
cdr3_aa: CASSLRTSGNNEQFF

cdr3_length: 14
j_call: TRBJ2-3
v_call: TRBV29-1
cdr3_aa: CSVGTGASTDTQYF

cdr3_length: 15
j_call: TRBJ1-3
v_call: TRBV5-1
cdr3_aa: CASSLPDMSGNTIYF

cdr3_length: 13
j_call: TRBJ2-1
v_call: TRBV28
cdr3_aa: CATADYSYNEQFF

cdr3_length: 16
j_call: TRBJ1-5
v_call: TRBV28
cdr3_aa: CASSFGPATGHQPQHF

cdr3_length: 12
j_call: TRBJ2-4
v_call: TRBV6-1
cdr3_aa: CASSRDRDIQYF

cdr3_length: 16
j_call: TRBJ1-5
v_call: TRBV6-1
cdr3_aa: CASSVEGTYSNQPQHF

cdr3_length: 13
j_call: TRBJ1-5
v_call: TRBV18
cdr3_aa: CASSQGLNQPQHF

cdr3_length: 14
j_call: TRBJ2-2
v_call: TRBV7-2
cdr3_aa: CASSLWTSSGELFF

cdr3_length: 13
j_call: TRBJ2-7
v_call: TRBV7-7
cdr3_aa: CASSLGAPYEQYF

cdr3_length: 19
j_call: TRBJ2-6
v_call: TRBV7-2
cdr3_aa: CASSPSRLAGTSGANVLTF

cdr3_length: 15
j_call: TRBJ2-3
v_call: TRBV5-4
cdr3_aa: CASHGASGSTDTQYF

cdr3_length: 14
j_call: TRBJ2-7
v_call: TRBV9
cdr3_aa: CASSVVDRGVEQYF

cdr3_length: 14
j_call: TRBJ2-6
v_call: TRBV27
cdr3_aa: CASSLKSGANVLTF

cdr3_length: 16
j_call: TRBJ1-6
v_call: TRBV18
cdr3_aa: CASSPSWGVETSPLHF

cdr3_length: 15
j_call: TRBJ2-1
v_call: TRBV18
cdr3_aa: CASSPPTADYNEQFF

cdr3_length: 14
j_call: TRBJ1-1
v_call: TRBV10-3
cdr3_aa: CATDDRGQNTEAFF

cdr3_length: 14
j_call: TRBJ1-1
v_call: TRBV30
cdr3_aa: CAWRDTGTTTEAFF

cdr3_length: 14
j_call: TRBJ2-5
v_call: TRBV7-9
cdr3_aa: CASSPRQAWETQYF

cdr3_length: 14
j_call: TRBJ2-2
v_call: TRBV19
cdr3_aa: CASSIGANTGELFF

cdr3_length: 16
j_call: TRBJ2-1
v_call: TRBV7-9
cdr3_aa: CASSYRLAGDYNEQFF

cdr3_length: 16
j_call: TRBJ2-1
v_call: TRBV10-3
cdr3_aa: CAISDFPGTSGQEQFF

cdr3_length: 13
j_call: TRBJ2-3
v_call: TRBV18
cdr3_aa: CASSQVHTDTQYF

cdr3_length: 15
j_call: TRBJ2-5
v_call: TRBV11-3
cdr3_aa: CASSFTGGLGETQYF

cdr3_length: 15
j_call: TRBJ2-5
v_call: TRBV11-2
cdr3_aa: CASSLAGPAQGTQYF

cdr3_length: 15
j_call: TRBJ1-3
v_call: TRBV6-6
cdr3_aa: CASTQTGSSGNTIYF

cdr3_length: 16
j_call: TRBJ2-1
v_call: TRBV2
cdr3_aa: CASSDPPRSSYNEQFF